This T cell receptor beta chain was recovered during a study of CD8 T cells in Susac syndrome. This CDR3 comprises 16 residues. Trimming took off 2 bases at V and 0 bases at J, with 13 bases between the two ends. Germline V CDR1 and CDR2: KGHSH, LQKENI. A quantity of about 0.45 to 1 ug RNA underwent reverse transcription using random hexamers. TCRdb ran MiXCR on the immunoSEQ multiplex PCR reads and lists one entry per CDR3 protein. The table has under 200,000 distinct CDR3 sequences, roughly 92% seen once; the top ten hold more than 0.095%. The sequenced sample was CD4+ T cells from PBMCs. The chain employs TRBV18 and TRBJ1-1; no firm D call. The TCR comes from a human donor with Susac syndrome. The CDR3, as DNA: TGTGCCAGCTCACCATTCCCGGGCCGGCTGAACACTGAAGCTTTCTTT. As protein: CASSPFPGRLNTEAFF.